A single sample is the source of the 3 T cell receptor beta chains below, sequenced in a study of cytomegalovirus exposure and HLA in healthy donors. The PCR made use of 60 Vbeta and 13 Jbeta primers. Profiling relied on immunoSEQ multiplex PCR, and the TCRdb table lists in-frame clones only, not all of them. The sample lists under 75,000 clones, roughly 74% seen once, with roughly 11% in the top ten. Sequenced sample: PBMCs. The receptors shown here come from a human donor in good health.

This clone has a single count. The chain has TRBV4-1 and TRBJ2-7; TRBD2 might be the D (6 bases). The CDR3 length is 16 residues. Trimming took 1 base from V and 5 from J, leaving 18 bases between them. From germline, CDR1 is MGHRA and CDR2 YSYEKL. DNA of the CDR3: TGCGCCAGCAGCCAAGTGGCTTTTCGGGGCGGGGACGAGCAGTACTTC. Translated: CASSQVAFRGGDEQYF.

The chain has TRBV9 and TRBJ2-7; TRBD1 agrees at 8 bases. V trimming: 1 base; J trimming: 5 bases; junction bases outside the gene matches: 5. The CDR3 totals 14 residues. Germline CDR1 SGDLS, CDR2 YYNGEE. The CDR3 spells CASSVTTGGDEQYF. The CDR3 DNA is TGTGCCAGCAGCGTAACAACAGGGGGAGACGAGCAGTACTTC.

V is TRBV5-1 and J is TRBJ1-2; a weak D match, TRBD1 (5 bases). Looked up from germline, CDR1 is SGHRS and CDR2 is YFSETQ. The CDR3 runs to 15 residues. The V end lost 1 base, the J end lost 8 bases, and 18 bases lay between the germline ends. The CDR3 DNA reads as TGCGCCAGCAGCTTGCCAGGGACGGAGGGTATGGGCTACACCTTC. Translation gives CASSLPGTEGMGYTF. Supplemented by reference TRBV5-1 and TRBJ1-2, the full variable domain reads KAGVTQTPRYLIKTRGQQVTLSCSPISGHRSVSWYQQTPGQGLQFLFEYFSETQRNKGNFPGRFSGRQFSNSRSEMNVSTLELGDSALYLCASSLPGTEGMGYTFGSGTRLTVV.